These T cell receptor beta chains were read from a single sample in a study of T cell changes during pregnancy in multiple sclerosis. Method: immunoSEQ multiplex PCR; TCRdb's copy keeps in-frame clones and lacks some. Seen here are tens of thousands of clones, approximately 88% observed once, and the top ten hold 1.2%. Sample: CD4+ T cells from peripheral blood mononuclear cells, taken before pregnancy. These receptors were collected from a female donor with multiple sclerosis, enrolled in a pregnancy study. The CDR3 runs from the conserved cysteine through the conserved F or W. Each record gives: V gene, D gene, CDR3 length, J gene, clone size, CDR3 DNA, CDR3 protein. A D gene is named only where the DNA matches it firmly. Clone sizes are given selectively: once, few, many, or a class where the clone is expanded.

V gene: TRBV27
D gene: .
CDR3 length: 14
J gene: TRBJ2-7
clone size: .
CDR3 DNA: TGTGCCAGCAGCAACTTATGGGGCTCGGACGAGCAGTACTTC
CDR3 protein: CASSNLWGSDEQYF

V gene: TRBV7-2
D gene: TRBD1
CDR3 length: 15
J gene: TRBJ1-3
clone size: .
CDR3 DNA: TGTGCCAGCAGCTTAACGGGACAGGGGACAAACACCATATATTTT
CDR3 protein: CASSLTGQGTNTIYF

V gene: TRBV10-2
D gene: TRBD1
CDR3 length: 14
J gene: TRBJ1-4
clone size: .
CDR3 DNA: TGCGCCAGCCAGACCGGGACAGGGCGTGAAAAACTGTTTTTT
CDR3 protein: CASQTGTGREKLFF

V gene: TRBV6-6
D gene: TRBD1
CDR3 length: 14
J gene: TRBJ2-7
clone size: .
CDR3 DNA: TGTGCCAGCACCGACGGGACAGGGACCTACGAGCAGTACTTC
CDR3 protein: CASTDGTGTYEQYF

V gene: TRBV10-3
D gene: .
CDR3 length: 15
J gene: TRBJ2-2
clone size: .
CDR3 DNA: TGTGCCATCAGGCCGGGACTGATTAACACCGGGGAGCTGTTTTTT
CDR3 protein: CAIRPGLINTGELFF

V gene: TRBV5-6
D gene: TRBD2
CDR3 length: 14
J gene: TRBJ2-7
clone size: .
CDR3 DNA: TGTGCCAGCAGCTTCGGACTAGTAGCCTACGAGCAGTACTTC
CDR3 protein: CASSFGLVAYEQYF

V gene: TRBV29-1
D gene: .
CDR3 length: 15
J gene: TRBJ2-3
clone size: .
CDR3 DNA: TGCAGCGTTGAAAGATCGGGGGTTCGAGGGGATACGCAGTATTTT
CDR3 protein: CSVERSGVRGDTQYF

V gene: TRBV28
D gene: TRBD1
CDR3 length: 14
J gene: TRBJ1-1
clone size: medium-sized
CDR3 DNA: TGTGCCAGCACCACGGGACAGGGAAACACTGAAGCTTTCTTT
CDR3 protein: CASTTGQGNTEAFF

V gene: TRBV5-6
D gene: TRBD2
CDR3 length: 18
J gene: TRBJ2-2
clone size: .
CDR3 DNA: TGTGCCAGCAGCTTAAGACTAGCGGGAGGATTTAGCACCGGGGAGCTGTTTTTT
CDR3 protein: CASSLRLAGGFSTGELFF

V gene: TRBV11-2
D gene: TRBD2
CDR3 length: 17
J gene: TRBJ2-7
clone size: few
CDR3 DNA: TGTGCCAGCAGCTTAGACGACCTGGGACTAGCCTCCTACGAGCAGTACTTC
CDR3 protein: CASSLDDLGLASYEQYF

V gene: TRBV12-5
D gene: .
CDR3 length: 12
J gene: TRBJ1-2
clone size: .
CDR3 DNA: TGTGCTAGTGGCCTACAGGTTTATGGCTACACCTTC
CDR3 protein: CASGLQVYGYTF

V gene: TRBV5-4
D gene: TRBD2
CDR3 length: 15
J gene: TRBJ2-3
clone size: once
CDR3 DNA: TGTGCCAGCAGCCAACCGGGACTAGCGGGAGATACGCAGTATTTT
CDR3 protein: CASSQPGLAGDTQYF

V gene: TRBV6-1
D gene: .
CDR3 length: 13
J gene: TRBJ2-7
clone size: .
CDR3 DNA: TGTGCCAGCAGATATGGCAGGCACTACGAGCAGTACTTC
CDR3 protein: CASRYGRHYEQYF

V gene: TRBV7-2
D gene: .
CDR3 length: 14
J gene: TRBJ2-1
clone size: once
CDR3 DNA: TGTGCCAGCAGCTTAATTCCGTCCTACAATGAGCAGTTCTTC
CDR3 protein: CASSLIPSYNEQFF

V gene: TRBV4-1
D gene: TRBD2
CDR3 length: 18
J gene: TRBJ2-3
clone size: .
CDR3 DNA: TGCGCCAGCAGCCAAGACGAGTTTGGCGGGAGGGCCGGGGATACGCAGTATTTT
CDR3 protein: CASSQDEFGGRAGDTQYF

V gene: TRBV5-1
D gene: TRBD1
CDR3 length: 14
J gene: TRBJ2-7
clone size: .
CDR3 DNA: TGCGCCAGCAGCAATCAGGGGGCCTCCTACGAGCAGTACTTC
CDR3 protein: CASSNQGASYEQYF

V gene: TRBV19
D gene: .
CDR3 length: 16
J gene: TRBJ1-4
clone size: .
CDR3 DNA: TGTGCCAGTAAACGGGGGGCAACTGCAACTAATGAAAAACTGTTTTTT
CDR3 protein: CASKRGATATNEKLFF